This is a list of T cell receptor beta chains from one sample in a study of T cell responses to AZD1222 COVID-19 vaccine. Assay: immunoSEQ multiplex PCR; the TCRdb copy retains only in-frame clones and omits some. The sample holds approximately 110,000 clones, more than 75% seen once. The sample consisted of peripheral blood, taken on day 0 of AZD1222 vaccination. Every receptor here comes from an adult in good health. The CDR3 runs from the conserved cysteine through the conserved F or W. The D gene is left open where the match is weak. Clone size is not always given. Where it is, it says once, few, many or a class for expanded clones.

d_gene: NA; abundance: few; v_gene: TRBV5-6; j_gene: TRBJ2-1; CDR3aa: CASRPFAGNRINEQFF; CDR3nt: TGTGCCAGCAGGCCCTTTGCAGGGAATCGGATCAATGAGCAGTTCTTC
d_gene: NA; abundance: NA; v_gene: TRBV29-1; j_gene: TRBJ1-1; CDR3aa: CSGRPQGPEAFF; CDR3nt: TGCAGCGGGCGACCCCAAGGCCCTGAAGCTTTCTTT
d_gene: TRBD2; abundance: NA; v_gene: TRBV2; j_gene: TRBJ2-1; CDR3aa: CASSPRTSGGEQFF; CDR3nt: TGTGCCAGCAGTCCGCGGACTAGCGGGGGGGAGCAGTTCTTC
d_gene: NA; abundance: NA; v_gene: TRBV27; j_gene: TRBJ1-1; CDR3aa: CASRLSPDTEAFF; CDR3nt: TGTGCCAGCAGGCTGTCCCCGGACACTGAAGCTTTCTTT
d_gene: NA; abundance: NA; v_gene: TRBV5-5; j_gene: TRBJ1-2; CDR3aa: CASSLRLTVPNYGYTF; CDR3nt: TGTGCCAGCAGCTTGCGTTTAACAGTCCCTAACTATGGCTACACCTTC
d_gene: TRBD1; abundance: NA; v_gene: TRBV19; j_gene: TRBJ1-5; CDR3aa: CASSNREPGQGARQPQHF; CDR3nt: TGTGCCAGTAGTAACCGCGAGCCGGGACAGGGGGCCCGACAGCCCCAGCATTTT
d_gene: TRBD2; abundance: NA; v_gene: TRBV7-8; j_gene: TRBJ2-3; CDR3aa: CASSSSVLAGSTDTQYF; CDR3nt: TGTGCCAGCAGCTCATCGGTTTTAGCGGGGTCCACAGATACGCAGTATTTT
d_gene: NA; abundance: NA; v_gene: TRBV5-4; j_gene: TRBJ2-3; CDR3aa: CASSQMGGMRTDTQYF; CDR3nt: TGTGCCAGCAGCCAAATGGGGGGTATGAGGACAGATACGCAGTATTTT
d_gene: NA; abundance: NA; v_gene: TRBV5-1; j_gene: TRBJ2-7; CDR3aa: CASSLGWQGLGEQYF; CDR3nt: TGCGCCAGCAGCTTGGGCTGGCAGGGCCTCGGAGAGCAGTACTTC
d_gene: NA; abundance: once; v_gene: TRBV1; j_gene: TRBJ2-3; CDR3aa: CTSSPKVRRGGPGDTQYF; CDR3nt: TGCACCAGCAGCCCCAAGGTTCGGCGGGGGGGCCCCGGGGATACGCAGTATTTT
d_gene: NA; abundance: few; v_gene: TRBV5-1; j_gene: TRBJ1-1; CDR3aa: CASSGDGGRSTEAFF; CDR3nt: TGCGCCAGCAGCGGGGATGGAGGGCGGAGCACTGAAGCTTTCTTT
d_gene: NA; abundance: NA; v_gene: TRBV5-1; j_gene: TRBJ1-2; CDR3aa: CASSLASTLEGYTF; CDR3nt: TGCGCCAGCAGCTTGGCCTCTACCCTAGAGGGCTACACCTTC
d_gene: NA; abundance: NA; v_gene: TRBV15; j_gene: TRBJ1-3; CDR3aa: CATSRDGQGNTIYF; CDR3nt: TGTGCCACCAGCAGAGATGGACAGGGAAACACCATATATTTT
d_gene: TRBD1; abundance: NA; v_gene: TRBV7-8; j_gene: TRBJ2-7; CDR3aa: CASSLRDSAYEQYF; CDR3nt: TGTGCCAGCAGCTTACGGGACAGTGCCTACGAGCAGTACTTC
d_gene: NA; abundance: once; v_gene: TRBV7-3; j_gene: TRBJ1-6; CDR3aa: CASRNTGTDYNSPLHF; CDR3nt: TGTGCCAGCAGAAATACCGGGACGGATTATAATTCACCCCTCCACTTT
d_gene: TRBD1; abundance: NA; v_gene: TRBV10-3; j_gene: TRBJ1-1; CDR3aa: CAISATGGRAEAFF; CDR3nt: TGTGCCATCAGTGCTACAGGGGGTCGTGCTGAAGCTTTCTTT
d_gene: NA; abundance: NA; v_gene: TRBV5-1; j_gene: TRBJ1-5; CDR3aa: CASSLVGGSNQPQHF; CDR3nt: TGCGCCAGCTCTTTGGTTGGGGGCAGCAATCAGCCCCAGCATTTT
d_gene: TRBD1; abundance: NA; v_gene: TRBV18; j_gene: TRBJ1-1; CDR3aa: CASSPLGQGNAEAFF; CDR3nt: TGTGCCAGCTCACCACTGGGACAGGGAAATGCTGAAGCTTTCTTT
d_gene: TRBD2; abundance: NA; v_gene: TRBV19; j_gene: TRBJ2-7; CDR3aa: CASRPPGLATSEQYF; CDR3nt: TGTGCCAGTAGGCCCCCGGGACTAGCTACGAGCGAGCAGTACTTC
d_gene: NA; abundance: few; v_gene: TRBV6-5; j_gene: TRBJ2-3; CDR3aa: CASRPTADTQYF; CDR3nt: TGTGCCAGCAGGCCCACAGCCGATACGCAGTATTTT
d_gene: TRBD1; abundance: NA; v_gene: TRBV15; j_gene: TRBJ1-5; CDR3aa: CATSRRTGGLGNQPQHF; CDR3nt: TGTGCCACCAGCAGAAGGACAGGGGGCTTAGGCAATCAGCCCCAGCATTTT
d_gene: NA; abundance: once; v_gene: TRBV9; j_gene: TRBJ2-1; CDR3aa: CASSPVGSSSYNEQFF; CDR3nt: TGTGCCAGCAGCCCCGTGGGGTCTAGCTCCTACAATGAGCAGTTCTTC
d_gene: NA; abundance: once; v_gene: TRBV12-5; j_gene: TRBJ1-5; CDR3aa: CASGSRTVSNQPQHF; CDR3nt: TGTGCTAGTGGCTCCCGGACAGTGAGCAATCAGCCCCAGCATTTT
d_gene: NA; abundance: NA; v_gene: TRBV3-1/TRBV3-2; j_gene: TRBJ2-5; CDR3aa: CASSQDHMGQGLEETQYF; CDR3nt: TGTGCCAGCAGCCAAGATCATATGGGGCAGGGGCTGGAAGAGACCCAGTACTTC
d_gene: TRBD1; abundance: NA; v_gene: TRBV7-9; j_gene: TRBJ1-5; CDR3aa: CASSPGTGRNQPQHF; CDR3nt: TGTGCCAGCAGCCCCGGGACAGGCCGCAATCAGCCCCAGCATTTT
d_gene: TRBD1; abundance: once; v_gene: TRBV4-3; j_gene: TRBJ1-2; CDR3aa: CASSQDARGQGYTF; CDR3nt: TGCGCCAGCAGCCAAGATGCAAGGGGGCAGGGCTACACCTTC
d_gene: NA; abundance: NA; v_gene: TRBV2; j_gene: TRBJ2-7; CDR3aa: CASSVEGLKGEQYF; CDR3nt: TGTGCCAGCAGTGTCGAGGGGTTGAAGGGCGAGCAGTACTTC
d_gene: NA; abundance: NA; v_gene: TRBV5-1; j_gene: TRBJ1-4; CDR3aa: CASSPRRGPNEKLFF; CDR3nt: TGCGCCAGCAGCCCTAGAAGGGGTCCTAATGAAAAACTGTTTTTT
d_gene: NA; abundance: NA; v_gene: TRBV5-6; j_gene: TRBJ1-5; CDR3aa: CASSLPNQPQHF; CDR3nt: TGTGCCAGCAGCTTGCCCAATCAGCCCCAGCATTTT
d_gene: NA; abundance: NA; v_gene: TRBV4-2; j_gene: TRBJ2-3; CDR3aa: CASRLGTDTQYF; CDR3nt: TGTGCCAGCCGACTCGGCACAGATACGCAGTATTTT
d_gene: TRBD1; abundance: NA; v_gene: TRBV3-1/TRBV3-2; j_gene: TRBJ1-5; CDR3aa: CASSEGQGGNQPQHF; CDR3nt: TGTGCCAGCAGCGAGGGACAGGGAGGCAATCAGCCCCAGCATTTT
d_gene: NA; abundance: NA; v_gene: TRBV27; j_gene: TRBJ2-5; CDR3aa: CASSLQGEETQYF; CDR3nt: TGTGCCAGCAGCCTACAGGGAGAGGAGACCCAGTACTTC
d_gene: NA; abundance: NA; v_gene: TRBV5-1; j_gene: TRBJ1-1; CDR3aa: CASKTANMNTEAFF; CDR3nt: TGCGCCAGCAAAACAGCGAATATGAACACTGAAGCTTTCTTT
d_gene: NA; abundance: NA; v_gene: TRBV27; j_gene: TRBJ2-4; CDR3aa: CASSPRRSLAKNIQYF; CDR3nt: TGTGCCAGCAGTCCTCGACGGAGTCTAGCCAAAAACATTCAGTACTTC
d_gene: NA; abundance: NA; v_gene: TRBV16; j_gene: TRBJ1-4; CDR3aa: CASATLAVGGGEKLFF; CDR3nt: TGTGCCAGCGCCACCCTAGCGGTGGGGGGCGGGGAAAAACTGTTTTTT
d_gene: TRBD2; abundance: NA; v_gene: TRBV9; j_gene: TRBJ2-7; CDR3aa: CASSVLAGGKREQYF; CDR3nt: TGTGCCAGCAGCGTCCTAGCGGGGGGAAAGCGCGAGCAGTACTTC
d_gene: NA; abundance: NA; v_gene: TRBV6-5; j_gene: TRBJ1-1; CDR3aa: CASSYGGATEAFF; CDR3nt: TGTGCCAGCAGTTATGGGGGGGCCACTGAAGCTTTCTTT
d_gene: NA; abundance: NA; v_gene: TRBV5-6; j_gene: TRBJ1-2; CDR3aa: CASSLELTRPLNYGYTF; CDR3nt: TGTGCCAGCAGCTTGGAATTAACAAGACCCCTTAACTATGGCTACACCTTC
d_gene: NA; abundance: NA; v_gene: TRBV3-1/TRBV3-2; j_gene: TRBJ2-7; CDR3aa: CASSQVSTPYEQYF; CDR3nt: TGTGCCAGCAGCCAAGTTTCAACCCCCTACGAGCAGTACTTC
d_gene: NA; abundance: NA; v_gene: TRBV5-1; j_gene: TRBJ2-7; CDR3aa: CASSSSYEQYF; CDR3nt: TGCGCCAGCAGTTCCTCCTACGAGCAGTACTTC
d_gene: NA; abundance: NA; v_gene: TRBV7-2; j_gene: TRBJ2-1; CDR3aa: CASSLERRQYNEQFF; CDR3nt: TGTGCCAGCAGCTTAGAACGGCGCCAGTACAATGAGCAGTTCTTC
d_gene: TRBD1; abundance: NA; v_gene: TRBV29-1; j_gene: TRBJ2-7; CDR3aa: CSVESGQGIYEQYF; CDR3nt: TGCAGCGTTGAATCCGGACAGGGCATCTACGAGCAGTACTTC
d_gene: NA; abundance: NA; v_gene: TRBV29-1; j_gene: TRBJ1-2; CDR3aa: CSVGTTNYGYTF; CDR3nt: TGCAGCGTGGGGACAACCAACTATGGCTACACCTTC
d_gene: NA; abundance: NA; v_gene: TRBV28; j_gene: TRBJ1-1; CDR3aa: CASRTEGTEAFF; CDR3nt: TGTGCCAGCAGAACTGAAGGCACTGAAGCTTTCTTT
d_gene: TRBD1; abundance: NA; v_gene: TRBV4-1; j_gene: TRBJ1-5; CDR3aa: CASSHRTGALEYSNQPQHF; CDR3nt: TGCGCCAGCAGCCATCGAACAGGGGCCCTTGAGTATAGCAATCAGCCCCAGCATTTT
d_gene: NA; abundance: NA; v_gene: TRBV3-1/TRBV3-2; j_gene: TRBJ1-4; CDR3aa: CASSQDPRREKLFF; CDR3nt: TGTGCCAGCAGCCAAGATCCTCGACGTGAAAAACTGTTTTTT
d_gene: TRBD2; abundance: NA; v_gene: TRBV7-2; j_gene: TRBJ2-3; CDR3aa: CASSPRERGAKDTQYF; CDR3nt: TGTGCCAGCAGCCCCCGAGAGCGGGGGGCCAAAGATACGCAGTATTTT
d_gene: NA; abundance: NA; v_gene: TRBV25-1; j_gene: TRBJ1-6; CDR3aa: CASSGTGYNSPLHF; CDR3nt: TGTGCCAGCAGTGGCACAGGGTATAATTCACCCCTCCACTTT